This is a list of T cell receptor beta chains from one sample in a study of CD8 T cells in ankylosing spondylitis. In TCRdb, the 5' RACE reads were re-called with MiXCR into one record per CDR3 protein. The sample has roughly 40,000 distinct CDR3 sequences; 9.5% to 12% are singletons. Sequenced material: blood, either unsorted or a sorted T cell fraction (not recorded which). These receptors all stem from a male donor with ankylosing spondylitis or in good health (not recorded which). Each CDR3 is given with its conserved first and last residue. A D gene is named only where the DNA matches it firmly. The listing skips clone size in some rows; elsewhere it reads once, few, many or a size class.

D	V	length	J	size	CDR3	DNA
NA	TRBV29-1	12	TRBJ2-7	many	CSVAKLVGEQYF	TGCAGCGTGGCAAAACTGGTGGGGGAGCAGTACTTC
TRBD1	TRBV5-1	14	TRBJ2-3	many	CASSLQGEPDTQYF	TGCGCCAGCAGCTTACAGGGGGAACCAGATACGCAGTATTTT
NA	TRBV4-1	15	TRBJ2-5	many	CASASTGRGQETQYF	TGCGCCAGCGCCTCAACCGGCAGGGGACAAGAGACCCAGTACTTC
NA	TRBV20-1	16	TRBJ2-3	many	CSARDPDSGLLGTQYF	TGCAGTGCTAGAGATCCTGACTCGGGCCTTTTGGGTACGCAGTATTTT
NA	TRBV6-5	14	TRBJ2-1	many	CASSTNMGRWEQFF	TGTGCCAGCAGTACTAACATGGGGCGGTGGGAGCAGTTCTTC
TRBD2	TRBV5-1	17	TRBJ2-2	NA	CASSLNSGLLNTGELFF	TGCGCCAGCAGCCTGAATAGCGGGTTACTGAACACCGGGGAGCTGTTTTTT
NA	TRBV7-9	12	TRBJ1-2	many	CASSLNRYGYTF	TGTGCCAGCAGCTTAAACCGCTATGGCTACACCTTC
NA	TRBV21-1	15	TRBJ1-1	many	CASSMDEGERTEAFF	TGTGCCAGCTCAATGGATGAGGGGGAGCGCACTGAAGCTTTCTTT
NA	TRBV5-1	11	TRBJ2-7	medium-sized	CASRGTYEQYF	TGCGCCAGCAGGGGAACCTACGAGCAGTACTTC
NA	TRBV9	16	TRBJ1-6	many	CASSVDGSSYNSPLHF	TGTGCCAGCAGCGTGGACGGGAGCTCCTATAATTCACCCCTCCACTTT
NA	TRBV12-3/TRBV12-4	17	TRBJ2-6	few	CASSLEADFSGANVLTF	TGTGCCAGCAGTTTAGAGGCTGATTTCTCTGGGGCCAACGTCCTGACTTTC
NA	TRBV5-1	17	TRBJ1-6	NA	CASSFGGSSSYNSPLHF	TGCGCCAGCAGCTTTGGGGGGTCGAGCTCCTATAATTCACCCCTCCACTTT
NA	TRBV19	13	TRBJ1-1	many	CASAARMNTEAFF	TGTGCCAGTGCAGCGAGGATGAACACTGAAGCTTTCTTT
NA	TRBV2	14	TRBJ1-3	many	CASSTDRNRNTIYF	TGTGCCAGCAGTACCGACAGGAATCGAAACACCATATATTTT
TRBD2	TRBV5-1	16	TRBJ2-1	many	CASSLLAGLEGNEQFF	TGCGCCAGCAGCTTACTAGCGGGGCTCGAAGGCAATGAGCAGTTCTTC
NA	TRBV18	15	TRBJ2-2	few	CASSPVRGEPGELFF	TGTGCCAGCTCACCAGTCAGGGGAGAACCCGGGGAGCTGTTTTTT
NA	TRBV5-5	16	TRBJ2-3	few	CASSHFAPKPTDTQYF	TGTGCCAGCAGCCATTTCGCCCCCAAGCCCACAGATACGCAGTATTTT
TRBD1	TRBV5-6	15	TRBJ2-1	NA	CASSLPGQGNNEQFF	TGTGCCAGCAGCTTACCGGGACAGGGTAACAATGAGCAGTTCTTC
NA	TRBV7-9	12	TRBJ1-4	few	CASSGGRGKLFF	TGTGCCAGCAGCGGAGGGCGAGGGAAACTGTTTTTT
TRBD1	TRBV5-1	13	TRBJ1-2	many	CASRSQGFYGYTF	TGCGCCAGCAGATCACAGGGGTTCTATGGCTACACCTTC
TRBD1	TRBV5-1	14	TRBJ1-3	many	CASSLQGSGNTIYF	TGCGCCAGCAGCTTACAGGGGTCAGGAAACACCATATATTTT
NA	TRBV5-1	13	TRBJ2-3	many	CASSPLVGYTQYF	TGCGCCAGCAGCCCTCTCGTGGGGTACACGCAGTATTTT
NA	TRBV20-1	14	TRBJ2-7	many	CSAWDSAGSYEQYF	TGCAGTGCATGGGACTCGGCTGGCTCCTACGAGCAGTACTTC
NA	TRBV19	16	TRBJ1-4	NA	CASSIGGGGTNETLFF	TGTGCCAGTAGTATTGGGGGGGGTGGAACTAATGAAACACTGTTTTTT
NA	TRBV6-1	14	TRBJ2-7	many	CASSRTVSSYEQYF	TGTGCCAGCAGCCGGACAGTAAGCTCCTACGAGCAGTACTTC
TRBD1	TRBV5-1	15	TRBJ2-3	many	CASSPTGQNTDTQYF	TGCGCCAGCAGCCCCACGGGACAGAACACAGATACGCAGTATTTT
NA	TRBV3-1	14	TRBJ2-7	many	CASSQDGGSHEQYF	TGTGCCAGCAGCCAAGATGGGGGGTCCCACGAGCAGTACTTC
NA	TRBV6-1	15	TRBJ2-7	many	CASSDDRDVEYEQYF	TGTGCCAGCAGCGATGACCGGGACGTAGAGTACGAGCAGTACTTC
NA	TRBV27	14	TRBJ2-7	many	CASSLLGDSYEQYF	TGTGCCAGCAGTTTATTGGGGGACTCCTACGAGCAGTACTTC
NA	TRBV29-1	12	TRBJ2-7	many	CSVVQASYEQYF	TGCAGCGTCGTACAGGCCTCCTACGAGCAGTACTTC
TRBD2	TRBV5-1	16	TRBJ2-1	many	CASSLEPGLAYNEQFF	TGCGCCAGCAGCTTGGAACCGGGACTAGCGTACAATGAGCAGTTCTTC
NA	TRBV28	18	TRBJ1-5	many	CASSVRDTRRDSNQPQHF	TGTGCCAGCAGTGTCCGGGACACACGTAGGGATAGCAATCAGCCCCAGCATTTT